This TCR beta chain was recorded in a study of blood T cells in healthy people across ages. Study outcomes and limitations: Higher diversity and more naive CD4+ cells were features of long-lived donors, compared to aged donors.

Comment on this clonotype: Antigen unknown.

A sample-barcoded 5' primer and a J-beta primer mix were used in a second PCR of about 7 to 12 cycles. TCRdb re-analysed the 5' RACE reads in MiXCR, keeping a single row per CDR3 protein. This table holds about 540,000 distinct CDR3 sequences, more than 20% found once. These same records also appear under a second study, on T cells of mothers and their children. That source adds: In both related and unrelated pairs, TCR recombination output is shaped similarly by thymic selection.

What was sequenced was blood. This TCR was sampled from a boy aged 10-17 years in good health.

In DNA form, the CDR3 reads TGTGCCAGCGGGGTCCTCGTAGGGGAGCTGTTTTTT. This sequence encodes CASGVLVGELFF. The chain recombines TRBV3-1 with TRBJ2-2; D is undetermined. Germline values: CDR1 LGHDT, CDR2 YNNKEL (reference sequence). The CDR3 is 12 amino acids. Trimming removed 8 bases at V and 8 bases at J, with 12 bases between.